Following are 21 T cell receptor beta chains from one sample sequenced in a study of cytomegalovirus exposure and HLA in healthy donors. This table comes from immunoSEQ multiplex PCR, and its TCRdb copy is limited to in-frame clones, with some not included. Among about 360,000 clones listed, roughly 90% were seen once. The source material was PBMCs. The receptor source for this set is a woman under 30 in good health and CMV-seronegative.

This chain's CDR3 is CASSYTSGGKAGELFF. The CDR3 DNA is TGCGCCAGCAGCTATACTAGCGGGGGGAAGGCCGGGGAGCTGTTTTTT. The J gene is TRBJ2-2, the V gene TRBV5-1; 12 bases fit TRBD2. Germline CDR1 and CDR2: SGHRS and YFSETQ. V gave up 3 bases and J gave up 6 bases; unmatched junction bases: 6. The CDR3 length is 16 residues.

The chain is built from TRBV27 and TRBJ2-3, with D tentatively TRBD2 (5 bases). Trimming cost V 4 bases and J 3 bases, with 14 bases left between them. The CDR3 is 15 amino acids. Germline CDR1 MNHEY, CDR2 SMNVEV (reference sequence). CDR3 sequence reads: CASSSLGVGTDTQYF. The CDR3 DNA is TGTGCCAGCAGTTCCCTCGGGGTCGGGACAGATACGCAGTATTTT.

This clone was detected once. The chain uses TRBV18 and TRBJ1-5; 7 bases are a match to TRBD1. CDR1 is KGHSH, CDR2 LQKENI, per germline. The V segment lost 3 bases and the J segment 5 bases; nucleotides outside the gene matches: 10. The CDR3 consists of 16 residues. CDR3 protein: CASSPAPQGRDQPQHF. CDR3 nucleotides: TGTGCCAGCTCACCTGCACCACAGGGGCGGGATCAGCCCCAGCATTTT.

This chain uses TRBV29-1 with TRBJ1-2, with D possibly matching TRBD1 (6 bases). The germline V gene has CDR1 SQVTM and CDR2 ANQGSEA. This CDR3 has 20 amino acids. V was clipped by 6 bases and J by 4 bases, with 36 bases between them. The CDR3 loop is CSVVWDTVLTMATPGYGYTF. CDR3 in DNA: TGCAGCGTGGTCTGGGACACTGTTTTAACTATGGCTACACCTGGCTATGGCTACACCTTC.

Turning to this clone: The same CDR3 arises from other DNA sequences in this sample as well. The chain uses TRBV28 and TRBJ2-7; no firm D call. The CDR3 loop spans 10 amino acids. The germline gives CDR1 MDHEN, CDR2 SYDVKM. Between the trimmed V and J ends, which lost 5 bases and 4 bases, there was a span of 3 bases. Written as DNA, the CDR3 is TGTGCCAGCAGTCATTACGAGCAGTACTTC. Translation: CASSHYEQYF.

This clone was detected only once. The chain uses TRBV29-1 and TRBJ1-1, with TRBD1 matching 10 bases. Trimming cost V 8 bases and J 0 bases; bases outside gene matches: 6. Germline V gene lookup returns CDR1 SQVTM and CDR2 ANQGSEA. The CDR3 extends over 14 amino acids. The CDR3 reads CSTRTGGVNTEAFF. In DNA, the CDR3 is TGCAGCACCCGGACAGGGGGGGTGAACACTGAAGCTTTCTTT.

The chain is built from TRBV11-2 and TRBJ2-7; 10 bases are a match to TRBD1. This CDR3 comprises 15 residues. Germline CDR1 SGHAT, CDR2 FQNNGV. V gave up 2 bases and J gave up 3 bases; unmatched junction bases: 4. As DNA, the CDR3 is TGTGCCAGCAGCTTAAGCCGGGACAGGGGCTACGAGCAGTACTTC. Encoded protein: CASSLSRDRGYEQYF.

The chain recombines TRBV2 with TRBJ1-2; D is possibly TRBD1 (5 bases). The CDR3 contains 14 residues. Germline V gene data show CDR1 as SNHLY and CDR2 as FYNNEI. V lost 1 base, J lost 4 bases, and 10 bases lay in between. CDR3 region: CASSEEAGPYGYTF. The CDR3 DNA is TGTGCCAGCAGTGAAGAAGCAGGGCCCTATGGCTACACCTTC. The variable domain in full, with the rest retrieved from reference TRBV2 and TRBJ1-2, is EPEVTQTPSHQVTQMGQEVILRCVPISNHLYFYWYRQILGQKVEFLVSFYNNEISEKSEIFDDQFSVERPDGSNFTLKIRSTKLEDSAMYFCASSEEAGPYGYTFGSGTRLTVV.

V usage is TRBV4-2 and J usage is TRBJ1-2; D perhaps matches TRBD1 (5 bases). Germline V gene sequence: CDR1 LGHNA, CDR2 YNFKEQ. Trimming cost V 0 bases and J 1 base, with 12 bases left between them. The CDR3 loop spans 16 amino acids. The CDR3 here is CASSQDAGGVNYGYTF. In DNA, the CDR3 is TGTGCCAGCAGCCAAGATGCCGGAGGGGTTAACTATGGCTACACCTTC.

The chain has TRBV5-1 and TRBJ2-1; the match to TRBD2 covers 8 bases. V shed 2 bases and J 9 bases; nucleotides not matched to a gene: 4. The length of the CDR3 is 13 residues. Germline V gene data show CDR1 as SGHRS and CDR2 as YFSETQ. CDR3 residues: CASSFLAGPEQFF. The CDR3 bases are TGCGCCAGCAGCTTCCTAGCGGGCCCTGAGCAGTTCTTC.

J is TRBJ2-7 and V is TRBV5-1, with 9 nucleotides matching TRBD1. J was trimmed by 3 bases and V by 3 bases; bases with no gene match: 4. CDR3 length: 14 residues. Germline V gene data show CDR1 as SGHRS and CDR2 as YFSETQ. The CDR3 bases are TGCGCCAGCAGCTCGCGACAGGGGGGCTACGAGCAGTACTTC. It specifies CASSSRQGGYEQYF.

The V call is TRBV11-2, the J call TRBJ2-5, with 8 bases that match TRBD1. The CDR3 contains 13 residues. In germline, CDR1 is SGHAT, CDR2 FQNNGV. The trim removed 5 bases at V and 5 bases at J, leaving 4 bases unmatched. CDR3: CASSTDRVETQYF. As DNA, the CDR3 is TGTGCCAGCAGCACGGACAGGGTCGAGACCCAGTACTTC.

The gene calls are TRBV19 and TRBJ2-1; TRBD1 might be the D (7 bases). V was pared by 10 bases and J by 7 bases, with 17 bases between. The CDR3 is made up of 13 amino acids. Germline values: CDR1 LNHDA, CDR2 SQIVND (reference sequence). The CDR3 DNA is TGTGCCACGGCCGGGCCAGGGGGGAATGAGCAGTTCTTC. Its protein product is CATAGPGGNEQFF.

The chain links TRBV27 to TRBJ1-5, with D perhaps TRBD1 (5 bases). Per germline, CDR1 MNHEY and CDR2 SMNVEV (reference sequence). The CDR3 extends over 15 amino acids. V was trimmed by 4 bases and J by 4 bases, leaving 14 bases between them. This CDR3 reads CASSWGIGGNQPQHF. In DNA form, the CDR3 reads TGTGCCAGCAGTTGGGGGATCGGAGGGAATCAGCCCCAGCATTTT.

This chain uses TRBV28 with TRBJ2-1, with D perhaps TRBD2 (5 bases). Germline CDR1 and CDR2: MDHEN and SYDVKM. The CDR3 length is 17 residues. Trimming removed 3 bases from V and 6 bases from J, with 21 bases in between. CDR3 amino acids: CASSFGPTGTRSNEQFF. CDR3 nucleotide sequence: TGTGCCAGCAGTTTCGGTCCCACGGGAACCCGATCCAATGAGCAGTTCTTC.

The chain has TRBV4-2 and TRBJ2-7, with no clear D. V was cut by 0 bases and J by 0 bases, with 9 bases left in between. Per the germline V gene, CDR1 is LGHNA and CDR2 is YNFKEQ. CDR3 size: 15 residues. This CDR3 is CASSQDAQNSYEQYF. The CDR3 DNA reads TGTGCCAGCAGCCAAGATGCCCAGAACTCCTACGAGCAGTACTTC.

This chain links TRBV4-1 with TRBJ2-1; D is perhaps TRBD2 (7 bases). Trimming removed 8 bases at V and 12 bases at J, with 14 bases between. Per germline, CDR1 MGHRA and CDR2 YSYEKL. This CDR3 has 11 residues. CDR3 region: CASGGRGAQFF. In DNA, the CDR3 is TGCGCCAGCGGAGGCCGGGGGGCGCAGTTCTTC.

The chain carries TRBV7-9 and TRBJ2-5; 7 positions match TRBD1. Germline loops: CDR1 SEHNR, CDR2 FQNEAQ (reference sequence). This CDR3 contains 15 residues. V dropped 5 bases and J dropped 1; count of bases not matched to a gene: 7. The CDR3 region is CASSPIGTAQETQYF. CDR3 DNA: TGTGCCAGCAGCCCAATAGGGACAGCCCAAGAGACCCAGTACTTC.

DNA for the CDR3: TGTGCCAGCAACGGTCAGGCCTATGGCTACACCTTC. This codes for CASNGQAYGYTF. This chain joins TRBV28 and TRBJ1-2, with no clear D. Between the trimmed V and J ends, which lost 7 bases and 4 bases, there was a span of 10 bases. The V gene's germline CDR1 is MDHEN and CDR2 SYDVKM. The CDR3 runs to 12 residues.

V usage is TRBV2 and J usage is TRBJ2-3; 13 bases agree with TRBD2. Trimming removed 10 bases from V and 0 bases from J; junction bases left unmatched: 10. The CDR3 is made up of 17 amino acids. Germline V CDR1 and CDR2: SNHLY, FYNNEI. The CDR3 loop is CAISGLAGAPSTDTQYF. The CDR3 DNA follows: TGTGCCATCTCCGGACTAGCGGGGGCCCCTAGCACAGATACGCAGTATTTT.

The rearrangement uses TRBV14 and TRBJ2-2, with D tentatively TRBD1 (5 bases). Germline loops: CDR1 SGHDN, CDR2 FVKESK. V was pared by 5 bases and J by 6 bases, with 13 bases between. The CDR3 consists of 14 residues. CDR3 bases: TGTGCCAGCAGCTCCTTCAGGGCAGCCGGGGAGCTGTTTTTT. Amino acid sequence: CASSSFRAAGELFF.